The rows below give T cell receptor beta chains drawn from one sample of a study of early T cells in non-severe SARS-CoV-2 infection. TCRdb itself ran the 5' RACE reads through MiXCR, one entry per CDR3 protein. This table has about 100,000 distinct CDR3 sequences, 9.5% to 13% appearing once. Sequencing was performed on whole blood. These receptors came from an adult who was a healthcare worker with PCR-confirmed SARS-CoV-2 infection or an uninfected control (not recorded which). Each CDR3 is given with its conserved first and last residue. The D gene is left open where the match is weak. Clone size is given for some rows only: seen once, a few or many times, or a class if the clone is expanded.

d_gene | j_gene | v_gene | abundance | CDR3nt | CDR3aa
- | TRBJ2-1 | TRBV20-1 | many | TGCAGTGCCCAGACCCCCAACTACAATGAGCAGTTCTTC | CSAQTPNYNEQFF
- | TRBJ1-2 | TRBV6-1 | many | TGTGCCAGCAATGAACAAAGGAGGGAATCTAGAGGCTACACCTTC | CASNEQRRESRGYTF
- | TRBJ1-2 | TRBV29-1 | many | TGCAGCGTTTCTGTTTCGGTGGGGTATGGCTACACCTTC | CSVSVSVGYGYTF
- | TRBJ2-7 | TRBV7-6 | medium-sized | TGTGCCAGCAGCTTGGCCAGCTCCTACGAGCAGTACTTC | CASSLASSYEQYF
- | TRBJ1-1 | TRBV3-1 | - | TGTGCCAGCAGCCAGAACACGGCTGAAGCTTTCTTT | CASSQNTAEAFF
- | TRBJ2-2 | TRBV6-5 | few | TGTGCCAGCAGTTACGACAGGGCGGGGGCAGGGTATGGGGAGCTGTTTTTT | CASSYDRAGAGYGELFF
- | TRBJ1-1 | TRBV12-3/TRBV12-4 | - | TGTGCCAGCAGTTTTTGGGGGGCGAACACTGAAGCTTTCTTT | CASSFWGANTEAFF
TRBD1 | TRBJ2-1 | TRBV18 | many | TGTGCCAGCTCACCAGGACAGGTCCAATACAATGAGCAGTTCTTC | CASSPGQVQYNEQFF
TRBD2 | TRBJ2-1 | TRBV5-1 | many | TGCGCCAGCAGCTTGCAGCGGGAGAAATCTGAGCAGTTCTTC | CASSLQREKSEQFF
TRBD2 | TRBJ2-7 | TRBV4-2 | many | TGTGCCAGCAGCCAAGCTACTAGCGGGGGTGGATGGCAGTACTTC | CASSQATSGGGWQYF
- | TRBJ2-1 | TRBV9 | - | TGTGCCAGCAGCGTAGCTGAAGGTGAGCAGTTCTTC | CASSVAEGEQFF
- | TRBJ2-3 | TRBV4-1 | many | TGCGCCAGCAGCTCCTCTCCAAGCGGTACTTTCACAGATACGCAGTATTTT | CASSSSPSGTFTDTQYF
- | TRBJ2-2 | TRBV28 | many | TGTGCCACCGTCGAGGGTAGAACCGGGGAGCTGTTTTTT | CATVEGRTGELFF
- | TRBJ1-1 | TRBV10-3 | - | TGTGCCGTCCTGGGGGGAGAGGGAACTGAAGCTTTCTTT | CAVLGGEGTEAFF
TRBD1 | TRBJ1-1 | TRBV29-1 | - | TGCAGCGTTGAAGGCGACAGGGGGAACACTGAAGCTTTCTTT | CSVEGDRGNTEAFF
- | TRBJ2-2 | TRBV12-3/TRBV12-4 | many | TGTGCCAGCAGTTTGACAGACACCGGGGAGCTGTTTTTT | CASSLTDTGELFF
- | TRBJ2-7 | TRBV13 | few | TGTGCCAGCAGCCCACTCGGGTCCTACGAGCAGTACTTC | CASSPLGSYEQYF
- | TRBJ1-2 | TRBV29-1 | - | TGCAGCGCCCGGAGGGCCCCCACGGTCGATGGCTACACCTTC | CSARRAPTVDGYTF
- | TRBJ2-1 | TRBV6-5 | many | TGTGCCAGCAGTTCGGGATGGGGCCCCTACAATGAGCAGTTCTTC | CASSSGWGPYNEQFF
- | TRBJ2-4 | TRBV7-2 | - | TGTGCCAGCAGCTTACGAGGCACCAAAAACATTCAGTACTTC | CASSLRGTKNIQYF
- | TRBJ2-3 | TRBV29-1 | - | TGCAGCGTCGAGGTATCAGGGTCCACAGATACGCAGTATTTT | CSVEVSGSTDTQYF
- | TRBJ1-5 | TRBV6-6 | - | TGTGCCAGCAGTTACGGCATTCAGCCCCAGCATTTT | CASSYGIQPQHF
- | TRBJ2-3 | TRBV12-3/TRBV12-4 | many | TGTGCCAGCGTCGCGGCAACCAGCGGCACAGATACGCAGTATTTT | CASVAATSGTDTQYF
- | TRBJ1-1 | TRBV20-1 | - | TGCAGTGCTCAGAGGTCGGGGGGGAGCACTGAAGCTTTCTTT | CSAQRSGGSTEAFF
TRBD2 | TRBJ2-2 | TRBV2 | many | TGTGCCTTAACCGGGACTAGTACCGGGGAGCTGTTTTTT | CALTGTSTGELFF
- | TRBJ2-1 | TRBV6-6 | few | TGTGCCAGCAGTCCCCCCCTGGGGCCCTACAATGAGCAGTTCTTC | CASSPPLGPYNEQFF
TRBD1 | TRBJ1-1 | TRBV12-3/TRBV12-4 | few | TGTGCCAGCAGTTTCCGGACAGGGATCGGGATAGCTTTCTTT | CASSFRTGIGIAFF
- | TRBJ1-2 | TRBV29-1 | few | TGCAGCGTTGAATCGACAGAGAGACTCTATGGCTACACCTTC | CSVESTERLYGYTF
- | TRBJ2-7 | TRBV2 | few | TGTGCCAGCTCGCCTAGTCCCTCCTACGAGCAGTACTTC | CASSPSPSYEQYF
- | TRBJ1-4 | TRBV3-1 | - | TGTGCCAGCAGCCTGGACAGTTTGAATGAAAAACTGTTTTTT | CASSLDSLNEKLFF
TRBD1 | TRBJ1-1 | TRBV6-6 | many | TGTGCCAGCAGTTCCGGGACAGGCCCGATGAACACTGAAGCTTTCTTT | CASSSGTGPMNTEAFF
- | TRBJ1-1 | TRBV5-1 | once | TGCGCCAGCAGCGAGGGGCAGCCTGAAGCTTTCTTT | CASSEGQPEAFF
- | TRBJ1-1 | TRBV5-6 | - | TGTGCCAGCAGCCTCGGCCAGGGGATTGAAGCTTTCTTT | CASSLGQGIEAFF
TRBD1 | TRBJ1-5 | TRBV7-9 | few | TGTGCCAGCAGCTCCACCGGGACAGGGGGCGGGGGCAATCAGCCCCAGCATTTT | CASSSTGTGGGGNQPQHF
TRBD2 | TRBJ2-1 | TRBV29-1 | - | TGCAGCGTTGAAGATTTTTCTAGCGGGACCAGCTCCTACAATGAGCAGTTCTTC | CSVEDFSSGTSSYNEQFF
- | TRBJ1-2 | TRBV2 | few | TGTGCCAGCATGGTCAATAACTATGGCTACACCTTC | CASMVNNYGYTF
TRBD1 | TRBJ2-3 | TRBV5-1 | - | TGCGCCAGCAGCTTCGTATCCACAGGGGGAGTAGATACGCAGTATTTT | CASSFVSTGGVDTQYF
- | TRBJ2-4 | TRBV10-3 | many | TGTGCCATCAGTGAGTCAGGAGGGCAGGTCAAAAACATTCAGTACTTC | CAISESGGQVKNIQYF
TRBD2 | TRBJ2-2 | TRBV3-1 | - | TGTGCCAGCAGCCAAGGGGACTACCTTACCGGGGAGCTGTTTTTT | CASSQGDYLTGELFF
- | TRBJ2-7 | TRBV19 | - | TGTGCCAGTAGTTCCAGGCGACAGGCCAGTCCGGACGAGCAGTACTTC | CASSSRRQASPDEQYF
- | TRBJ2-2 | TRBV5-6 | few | TGTGCCAGCACCATACAGGGTCTCAGGGAGCTGTTTTTT | CASTIQGLRELFF
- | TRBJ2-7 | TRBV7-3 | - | TGTGCCAGCAGCTTAGGCGGAGACGGCGGCGAGCAGTACTTC | CASSLGGDGGEQYF
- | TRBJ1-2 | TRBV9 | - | TGTGCCAGCAGCGTAGGCGTGGACAGATATGGCTACACCTTC | CASSVGVDRYGYTF
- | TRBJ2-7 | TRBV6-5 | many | TGTGCCAGCAGGGGCGAACGGCAGGCCTACGAGCAGTACTTC | CASRGERQAYEQYF
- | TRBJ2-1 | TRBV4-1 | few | TGCGCCAGCAGCCTAAGGACGCGCGGTGATGAGCAGTTCTTC | CASSLRTRGDEQFF
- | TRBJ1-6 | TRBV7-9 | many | TGTGCCAGCAGCCCAGGTCGCCAACACCCCGATAATTCACCCCTCCACTTT | CASSPGRQHPDNSPLHF
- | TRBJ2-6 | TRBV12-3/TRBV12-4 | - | TGTGCCAGCAGTTCGGATGGGGCCAACGTCCTGACTTTC | CASSSDGANVLTF
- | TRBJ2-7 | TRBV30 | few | TGTGCCTGGAGTCGACTAGGGGTAGCGTCGTCCTACGAGCAGTACTTC | CAWSRLGVASSYEQYF
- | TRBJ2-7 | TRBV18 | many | TGTGCCAGCTCACCGTTACAGGACTCCTACGAGCAGTACTTC | CASSPLQDSYEQYF
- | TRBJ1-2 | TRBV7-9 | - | TGTGCCAGCAGCTTAGGGGATTACTATGGCTACACCTTC | CASSLGDYYGYTF
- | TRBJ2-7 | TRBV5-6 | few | TGTGCCAGCAGCCGGACCGAGTACGAGCAGTACTTC | CASSRTEYEQYF
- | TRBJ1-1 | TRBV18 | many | TGTGCCAGCTCACCGGGACATAACACTGAAGCTTTCTTT | CASSPGHNTEAFF
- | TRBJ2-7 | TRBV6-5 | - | TGTGCCGCCCAGACAGTATCCTACGAGCAGTACTTC | CAAQTVSYEQYF
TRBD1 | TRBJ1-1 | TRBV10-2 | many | TGCGCCAGCAGACCGGGACAGGGGAACACTGAAGCTTTCTTT | CASRPGQGNTEAFF
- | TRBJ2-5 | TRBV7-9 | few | TGTGCCAGCACCGAACAGGGACTGGAGACCCAGTACTTC | CASTEQGLETQYF